Listed here are 17 T cell receptor beta chains from one sample, sequenced in a study of blood T cell repertoires in COVID-19. The method was immunoSEQ multiplex PCR; TCRdb's version includes in-frame clones alone and lacks a portion of them. The sample records under 300,000 clones, about 90% being singletons. Sequenced sample: peripheral blood. The receptors derive from a man younger than 45 with COVID-19, enrolled during active disease.

V usage is TRBV5-6 and J usage is TRBJ1-1, with a tentative D call TRBD1 (5 bases). Germline CDR1 SGHDT, CDR2 YYEEEE. Trimming cost V 4 bases and J 1 base, with 11 bases left between them. The CDR3 has 14 residues. The CDR3 DNA reads as TGTGCCAGCAGCCCCGGGACTGAGAACACTGAAGCTTTCTTT. Its translation: CASSPGTENTEAFF.

The chain is built from TRBV7-2 and TRBJ1-5, with a weak D call TRBD1 (5 bases). V lost 5 bases and J 0 bases, leaving 8 bases between the germline ends. CDR1 is SGHTA, CDR2 FQGNSA, per germline. The CDR3 contains 14 residues. CDR3 sequence: CASSTGNSNQPQHF. CDR3 DNA sequence: TGTGCCAGCAGCACAGGCAATAGCAATCAGCCCCAGCATTTT.

The gene calls are TRBV11-2 and TRBJ1-1, with a tentative D call TRBD1 (6 bases). The V gene's germline CDR1 is SGHAT and CDR2 FQNNGV. The V end lost 5 bases, the J end lost 5 bases, and 12 bases lay between the germline ends. This CDR3 is 13 amino acids long. The CDR3 protein is CASSQGLWTEAFF. The CDR3 region has the DNA TGTGCCAGCAGCCAGGGGCTGTGGACTGAAGCTTTCTTT.

The rearrangement links TRBV7-3 to TRBJ2-5; D is perhaps TRBD1 (6 bases). CDR1 and CDR2 from the germline V gene are SGHTA and FQGTGA. The V end was cut by 5 bases, the J end by 5 bases, with 12 bases between. The CDR3 extends over 13 amino acids. Here the CDR3 reads CASSRERGETQYF. The CDR3 DNA sequence: TGTGCCAGCAGCCGAGAGAGGGGGGAGACCCAGTACTTC. Drawing the rest from reference TRBV7-3 and TRBJ2-5, the complete variable domain is GAGVSQTPSNKVTEKGKYVELRCDPISGHTALYWYRQSLGQGPEFLIYFQGTGAADDSGLPNDRFFAVRPEGSVSTLKIQRTERGDSAVYLCASSRERGETQYFGPGTRLLVL.

This chain links TRBV7-9 with TRBJ1-1, with a tentative D call TRBD1 (6 bases). CDR3 length: 16 residues. The ends were cut back, 1 base at V and 6 bases at J, with 18 bases in the middle. Per germline, CDR1 SEHNR and CDR2 FQNEAQ (reference sequence). The CDR3 here is CASSLGGGRGSAEAFF. The CDR3 DNA reads as TGTGCCAGCAGCTTAGGGGGCGGCAGGGGTAGCGCTGAAGCTTTCTTT.

V gene TRBV7-9 combines with J gene TRBJ2-3; TRBD2 matches at 9 bases. There are 18 residues in the CDR3. Per germline, CDR1 SEHNR and CDR2 FQNEAQ (reference sequence). Germline trimming cut 5 bases from V and 4 bases from J; bases unmatched to any gene: 16. Written as DNA, the CDR3 is TGTGCCAGCAGCAGACTGACAGCGGGGGGAAGTATGGCAGATACGCAGTATTTT. Translating it yields CASSRLTAGGSMADTQYF.

The rearrangement uses TRBV10-2 and TRBJ1-1; no definite D call. The ends were cut back, 2 bases at V and 3 bases at J, with 16 bases in the middle. Germline V CDR1 and CDR2: WSHSY, SAAADI. The CDR3 sequence is 16 residues long. CDR3 DNA: TGCGCCAGCAGTGAGGCCGCGGGGTTTGGGGACACTGAAGCTTTCTTT. Protein: CASSEAAGFGDTEAFF.

There are a few counts of this clone. This rearrangement joins TRBV5-1 to TRBJ2-6; 8 positions agree with TRBD1. The length of the CDR3 is 18 residues. The V and J ends lost 0 bases and 0 bases, in that order; junction bases with no gene match: 5. Germline loops: CDR1 SGHRS, CDR2 YFSETQ. DNA of the CDR3: TGCGCCAGCAGCTTGGCAGGGGGCGGCCTCTCTGGGGCCAACGTCCTGACTTTC. Translating it yields CASSLAGGGLSGANVLTF.

The V gene is TRBV5-4, the J gene TRBJ2-7, with D unresolved. V gave up 0 bases and J gave up 6 bases, with 7 bases separating them. In germline, CDR1 is SGHNT, CDR2 YYREEE (reference sequence). The CDR3 is 12 amino acids. The CDR3 coding sequence is TGTGCCAGCAGCTTGGGGGCGTTCGAGCAGTACTTC. Translated, it gives CASSLGAFEQYF.

J is TRBJ1-5 and V is TRBV19, with TRBD1 identical over 7 bases. The germline gives CDR1 LNHDA, CDR2 SQIVND (reference sequence). The CDR3 has 16 residues. Germline trimming cut 7 bases from V and 0 bases from J; bases unmatched to any gene: 9. CDR3 nucleotides: TGTGCCAGTAATTACGGGACAGTATATAGCAATCAGCCCCAGCATTTT. It translates to CASNYGTVYSNQPQHF.

The chain couples TRBV18 to TRBJ1-5; D may be TRBD1 (6 bases). Germline V gene sequence: CDR1 KGHSH, CDR2 LQKENI. The CDR3 loop spans 17 amino acids. V lost 2 bases and J lost 0, with 14 bases in between. The CDR3: CASSPDGGAYSNQPQHF. The DNA for the CDR3 is TGTGCCAGCTCACCAGACGGGGGGGCGTATAGCAATCAGCCCCAGCATTTT.

This clone was counted a single time. Here the CDR3 DNA reads TGTGCCAGCAGTTCAATCCTAGCTAACTATGGCTACACCTTC. It specifies CASSSILANYGYTF. The chain recombines TRBV6-6 with TRBJ1-2, with no clear D. V lost 4 bases to trimming and J lost 0 bases, with 9 bases between them. Germline CDR1 and CDR2: MNHNY and SVGAGI (reference sequence). The CDR3 runs 14 residues.

The rearrangement uses TRBV4-1 and TRBJ1-6; D gene unclear. V was pared by 0 bases and J by 2 bases, with 8 bases between. The length of the CDR3 is 16 residues. Germline V gene data show CDR1 as MGHRA and CDR2 as YSYEKL. The CDR3 sequence: CASSQEAGAYNSPLHF. CDR3 bases: TGCGCCAGCAGCCAAGAGGCTGGAGCCTATAATTCACCCCTCCACTTT.

The chain couples TRBV5-1 to TRBJ1-2; 8 nucleotides line up with TRBD1. Germline CDR1 reads SGHRS; CDR2 reads YFSETQ. This CDR3 region has 15 residues. The V segment lost 1 base and the J segment 3 bases; nucleotides outside the gene matches: 5. The DNA for the CDR3 is TGCGCCAGCAGCTTGCAGGGACAGGCCCACTATGGCTACACCTTC. Amino acids: CASSLQGQAHYGYTF. The full variable domain, its missing parts supplied by reference TRBV5-1 and TRBJ1-2, is KAGVTQTPRYLIKTRGQQVTLSCSPISGHRSVSWYQQTPGQGLQFLFEYFSETQRNKGNFPGRFSGRQFSNSRSEMNVSTLELGDSALYLCASSLQGQAHYGYTFGSGTRLTVV.

This chain links TRBV19 with TRBJ2-1; 10 nucleotides match TRBD1. The germline V gene encodes CDR1 LNHDA and CDR2 SQIVND (reference sequence). This CDR3 region has 15 residues. The V and J ends lost 5 bases and 6 bases, in that order; junction bases with no gene match: 7. The CDR3 nucleotides read TGTGCCAGTAGTCCTGGGACAGGGGTCGCCAATGAGCAGTTCTTC. Its protein is CASSPGTGVANEQFF. Looking up the rest from reference TRBV19 and TRBJ2-1 gives the full variable domain: DGGITQSPKYLFRKEGQNVTLSCEQNLNHDAMYWYRQDPGQGLRLIYYSQIVNDFQKGDIAEGYSVSREKKESFPLTVTSAQKNPTAFYLCASSPGTGVANEQFFGPGTRLTVL.

The chain links TRBV3-1 (or the pseudogene TRBV3-2) to TRBJ2-6; 8 bases align to TRBD2. The CDR3 runs 17 residues. J gave up 0 bases and V 2 bases, and 3 bases lay outside the gene matches. CDR1 is LGHDT and CDR2 is YNNKEL in the germline V gene (reference sequence). CDR3 loop: CASSQKRGSSGANVLTF. For the CDR3, the DNA is TGTGCCAGCAGCCAAAAGCGGGGGAGCTCTGGGGCCAACGTCCTGACTTTC.

The gene calls are TRBV4-1 and TRBJ2-7; D gene uncertain. This CDR3 spans 12 amino acids. Between the trimmed V and J ends, which lost 6 bases and 0 bases, there was a span of 6 bases. Germline V gives CDR1 MGHRA, CDR2 YSYEKL. Here the CDR3 reads CASSSISYEQYF. CDR3 nucleotides: TGCGCCAGCAGTTCCATCTCCTACGAGCAGTACTTC.